This TCR beta chain came from a study of cytomegalovirus exposure and HLA in healthy donors (dated by TCRdb to between 2016 and 2019). With regard to the full study: An earlier analysis of around 600 of the donors reported roughly 270 Gb of sequence data and 117 million unique TCR beta sequences from 190 million or so T cells. An early release that covered fewer than 750 HLA-typed donors contained about 290 gigabases of sequencing data and tens of millions of unique TCR sequences. Among the roughly 400 genotyped donors, approximately 76% belonged to the genetic ancestry cluster associated with self-reported Caucasian donors. The study was designed to test whether signatures of past pathogen exposure could be identified by cataloging public T cell receptors. The T cell repertoires of 666 subjects were profiled by immunosequencing and related to cytomegalovirus serostatus. In addition to the first cohort of several hundred subjects, a separate validation cohort of some 120 different subjects was used. To predict cytomegalovirus infection status, the study combined high-throughput TCR immunosequencing, statistical association of individual TCRs with disease status, and machine learning. To study patterns of TCR occurrence, a later analysis re-analyzed previously published TCR beta repertoires from around 670 donors and added high-resolution HLA genotyping. The later analysis used no new phenotypic data to find candidate immune exposures, relying instead on TCR beta sequences and their occurrence across donors. An earlier analysis of some 500 of the donors used high-throughput TCR beta sequencing to judge whether each TCR beta V gene segment behaved as functional or pseudogenic. Donor age, sex, ethnicity and CMV serostatus were compiled alongside the repertoire data. Genome-wide SNP genotypes for about 55% of the roughly 670 donors were used in a later genetic analysis, which treated that subset as a discovery cohort. All discovery cohort repertoires had been generated using a single sequencing platform. HLA typing covered class I and class II loci at four-digit resolution. Typing coverage varied by locus: roughly 620-640 donors for A, B, C, DRB1 and DQB1; roughly 560 for DQA1; approximately 570 for DPA1; 450 to 480 for DPB1. Roughly five DR-DQ haplotypes were handled as single units for association and clustering, since linkage in the cohort was strong. On average, around 240,000 unique TCR beta nucleotide sequences were sequenced per donor among about 400 genotyped donors of the cohort, with roughly 18% of those sequences being non-productive.

About this clone itself: The target of this receptor is not known. Base-call qualities are not available, and no considerably larger clone is one nucleotide away.

Points the paper makes about the study in general: When HLA alleles, especially DR and DQ, strongly co-occurred, TCR associations were difficult to assign to individual alleles. For the cohort, immune exposure information was limited to CMV serostatus. In a later analysis, several top co-occurrence clusters were reported to appear linked to parvovirus B19, influenza, CMV and Epstein-Barr virus. Some IMGT-functional V segments, including TRBV6-2 and TRBV6-3, could not be distinguished by the 87-base-pair reads and were therefore excluded. Broadly in line with IMGT annotations, most TCR beta V segments showed up in productive rearrangements about 87% or about 30% of the time in an earlier analysis of approximately 600 of the donors. In the study, some 160 TCR beta chains were listed as associated with cytomegalovirus. A later analysis found that HLA-associated TCR beta chains were more clonally expanded and had lower generation probabilities than equally common non-associated chains. In this cohort, only TCR beta chains were sequenced, and detectable features were limited by the absence of alpha or paired-chain data. The presence/absence analyses assumed that sequencing depth was roughly uniform across donors, and that assumption may not be true. Across donors, most TCR sequences were observed very rarely, whereas some public TCRs were present in many individuals. Linkage disequilibrium might explain the correlated functional status among segregating V segments, but an unknown experimental factor could not be ruled out. According to a later analysis, TCR association rates differed among HLA loci, with DRB1 alleles showing the most associated TCRs and HLA-C alleles showing the fewest. The earlier analysis of 587 of the donors excluded some 15 rarely observed V segments, including chromosome 9 orphons, because counts were too low. According to the authors, the approach could potentially be generalized to other disease states and immunological phenotypes. A further reported finding was that TCR beta sequences accurately predicted the HLA-A and HLA-B alleles for most subjects in the first cohort. In a later genetic analysis, fewer N-insertions in productive TCRs were reported among donors in an Asian-associated ancestry cluster than the 666-donor mean. Because some donors lacked HLA typing at each locus, the association tests relied only on the typed subset. The classifier was reported to diagnose cytomegalovirus status with high specificity and sensitivity in both the original cohort and the validation cohort. A few of the identified cytomegalovirus-associated TCR beta chains were confirmed in vitro to be specific for cytomegalovirus antigens. V-gene and J-gene trimming of TCR beta chains was associated with a missense DCLRE1C variant in a later genetic analysis, and the association was replicated in an independent cohort. In a later analysis, 16,951 TCR beta sequences were associated with specific HLA alleles at a false discovery rate of 0.05. A group of highly shared sequence variants was considered likely to be a technical artifact of the sequencing pipeline. A later analysis found that most CMV-associated TCR beta chains appeared HLA-restricted, with HLA associations seemingly driven largely by CMV exposure.

The library relied on the immunoSEQ multiplex PCR assay. For the multiplex PCR, a mixture combining 60 forward primers for TCR Vbeta segments and 13 reverse primers for TCR Jbeta segments was used. A multiplex PCR assay on genomic DNA amplified the CDR3 region of rearranged TCR beta genes. The amplified TCR beta libraries were sequenced on the Illumina HiSeq System as 87-base-pair reads. The paper's processing steps were these. Across the 500 to 700 repertoires, a later analysis counted tens of millions of unique TCR beta chains, some 11 million of which were shared by at least two donors. Raw reads were error-corrected and collapsed into unique sequences by a nearest-neighbor algorithm in which closely related sequences were merged to remove PCR and sequencing errors. Alignment of CDR3 sequences to IMGT reference sequences was used to assign V, D and J gene segments. For a sequence to be retained, a match of at least six nucleotides to both a V gene segment and a J gene segment was required. A rearrangement counted as productive if the CDR3 had no stop codons and remained in frame with V and J, and every other rearrangement counted as non-productive. CDR3 was defined according to IMGT convention as the region running from the second conserved V-encoded cysteine to the conserved J-encoded phenylalanine. The earlier analysis of 587 of the donors excluded any sequence lacking an unambiguous match to a single V gene segment. An earlier analysis of 500 to 600 of the donors classified V segments as functional when productive rearrangements were above 56.7% and as segregating when the standard deviation between donors was above 5%. A statistical classification framework was developed to diagnose cytomegalovirus status using the catalog of TCR beta chain sequences. A later analysis assigned V and J genes by comparing TCR nucleotide sequences with IMGT/GENE-DB human TR gene sequences. The TCRdist pipeline was used in a later analysis to assign CDR3 sequences and most-parsimonious VDJ recombination scenarios. A later analysis defined each TCR beta chain by its CDR3 amino acid sequence plus V-gene family, and excluded reads lacking a unique V-gene family. To address suspected cross-contamination and a sequencing artifact, a later analysis removed 550 to 750 highly shared, low-generation-probability nucleotide sequences. For each public chain, a later analysis derived a clonal expansion index from normalized ranks of inferred template counts within each repertoire. Generation probabilities in a later analysis came from a VDJ recombination model fitted to out-of-frame rearrangements, and those results were checked against IGoR. A later analysis scored TCR-TCR, TCR-HLA and TCR-CMV co-occurrence with hypergeometric tests, applying a repertoire-size bias correction to TCR pairs. A later analysis estimated false discovery rates by permuting HLA or CMV assignments 20 times. In a later analysis, co-occurring TCRs were grouped with DBSCAN, and TCRdist sequence similarity was added when clustering was performed within HLA-allele-positive subsets. For co-occurrence clustering, repertoires with fewer than 30,000 or more than 120,000 public chains were excluded, along with about five repertoires with anomalous nucleotide sharing. TCRdb took over this immuneACCESS table, retaining in-frame rearrangements with V and J assigned. Such tables are incomplete; in checked studies, under half of the missing clones stem from an unresolved V gene, and the remainder is unexplained. D and trimming were read from the DNA, whereas the V and J calls and clone size are those reported in that table. Here the sample has 57,000 or so clones; about 81% occur a single time. The ten biggest clones cover just over 50% of the sample.

The CDR3 holds 14 amino acids from the cysteine to the phenylalanine. The DNA shown is the 42-base CDR3, in frame from base 1. CDR1 and CDR2 are read off the germline V gene as SNHLY and FYNNEI. Trimmed from V: 2 bases; trimmed from J: 3 bases; junction bases lacking a gene match: 0. In total, approximately 700 healthy bone marrow donors made up the cohort. All cohort members were sampled while nominally healthy, although unrecorded immune exposures were likely present. The donor tested CMV seropositive and was one of the 289 seropositive cohort members. A peripheral blood sample was provided by each donor, and peripheral blood mononuclear cells were used for TCR beta sequencing. The Qiagen DNeasy Blood Extraction Kit was used to extract genomic DNA from the blood cell samples.

This sequence originates from a man aged 45-65 years in good health and CMV-seropositive. This chain joins TRBV2 to TRBJ1-4; the central 7 bases match TRBD1. The sample consisted of PBMCs. The sequenced DNA is TGTGCCAGCAGTGAACAGGGGGCTAATGAAAAACTGTTTTTT. It is translated as CASSEQGANEKLFF.